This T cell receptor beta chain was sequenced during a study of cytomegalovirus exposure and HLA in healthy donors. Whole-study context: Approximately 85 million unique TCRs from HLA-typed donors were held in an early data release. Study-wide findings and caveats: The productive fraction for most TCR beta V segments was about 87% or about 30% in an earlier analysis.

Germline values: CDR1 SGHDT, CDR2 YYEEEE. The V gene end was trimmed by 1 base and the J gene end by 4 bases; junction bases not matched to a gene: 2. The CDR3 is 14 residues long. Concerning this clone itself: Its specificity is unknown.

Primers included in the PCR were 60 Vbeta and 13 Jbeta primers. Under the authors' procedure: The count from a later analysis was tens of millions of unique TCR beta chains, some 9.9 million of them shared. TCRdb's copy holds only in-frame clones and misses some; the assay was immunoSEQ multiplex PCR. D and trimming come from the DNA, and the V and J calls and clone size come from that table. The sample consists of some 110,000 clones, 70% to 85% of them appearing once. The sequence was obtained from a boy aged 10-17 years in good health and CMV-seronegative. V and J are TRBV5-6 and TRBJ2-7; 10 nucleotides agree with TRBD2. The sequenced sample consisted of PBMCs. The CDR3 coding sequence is TGTGCCAGCAGCTTGCCAGCGGGAGGGTACGAGCAGTACTTC. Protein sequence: CASSLPAGGYEQYF.